What follows are 6 T cell receptor beta chains derived from one specimen sequenced in a study of identifying expanded T cells in peripheral blood. TCRdb's copy holds only in-frame clones and misses some; the assay was immunoSEQ multiplex PCR. The sample has some 120,000 clones; roughly 80% are singletons. The specimen was blood. These receptors were taken from a person aged 18 to 70 in good health.

V gene TRBV30 combines with J gene TRBJ1-4; weak D call: TRBD1 (5 bases). V was trimmed by 5 bases and J by 6 bases, leaving 16 bases between them. The CDR3 spans 14 residues. CDR1 and CDR2 from the germline V gene are GTSNPN and SVGIG (reference sequence). The chain's CDR3 is CAWGPGSGDEKLFF. The CDR3 DNA follows: TGTGCCTGGGGCCCAGGCTCGGGGGATGAAAAACTGTTTTTT.

This clone has only one observation. V is TRBV27 and J is TRBJ2-3; TRBD1 matches 7 bases. Germline lookup yields CDR1 MNHEY and CDR2 SMNVEV (reference sequence). There are 18 residues in the CDR3. The V segment lost 5 bases and the J segment 5 bases; nucleotides outside the gene matches: 19. The CDR3 nucleotides read TGTGCCAGCAGTCCGAACCCCAGGGGGTTCAGAGATTTAGATACGCAGTATTTT. It specifies CASSPNPRGFRDLDTQYF.

This clone was seen just once. This chain uses TRBV5-1 with TRBJ1-2; 7 bases are a match to TRBD1. V was clipped by 5 bases and J by 10 bases; unmatched bases: 11. CDR1 is SGHRS, CDR2 YFSETQ, per germline. This CDR3 has 13 amino acids. The chain's CDR3 is CASREEDRTAYTF. The CDR3 coding sequence is TGCGCCAGCAGAGAAGAGGACAGGACTGCCTACACCTTC. The full variable domain, rest sourced from reference TRBV5-1 and TRBJ1-2, is KAGVTQTPRYLIKTRGQQVTLSCSPISGHRSVSWYQQTPGQGLQFLFEYFSETQRNKGNFPGRFSGRQFSNSRSEMNVSTLELGDSALYLCASREEDRTAYTFGSGTRLTVV.

The sample holds a few counts of this clone. This chain connects TRBV6-1 to TRBJ1-6; tentatively, D is TRBD1 (5 bases). The CDR3 has 13 amino acids. V shed 4 bases and J shed 13 bases, with 14 bases lying between them. Germline assignment: CDR1 MNHNS and CDR2 SASEGT. CDR3 coding DNA: TGTGCCAGCAGTGGGGACGACCTCTCCCCCCTCCACTTT. Translation gives CASSGDDLSPLHF.

The sample holds a few counts of this clone. The chain is built from TRBV4-1 and TRBJ1-1; the match to TRBD1 covers 8 bases. CDR1 is MGHRA and CDR2 is YSYEKL in the germline V gene. CDR3 length: 14 amino acids. The V and J ends lost 3 bases and 1 base, in that order; junction bases with no gene match: 1. CDR3: CASSHGQGNTEAFF. The CDR3 DNA is TGCGCCAGCAGCCACGGACAGGGGAACACTGAAGCTTTCTTT.

This clone appeared a few times. This rearrangement joins TRBV2 to TRBJ2-5; D remains ambiguous. Germline-derived CDR1 and CDR2 are SNHLY and FYNNEI. V lost 6 bases and J 7 bases, leaving 21 bases between the germline ends. CDR3 length: 15 amino acids. The CDR3 region has the DNA TGTGCCAGCAGCCCCGACGGGTCCCTTCGTGGGACCCAGTACTTC. Protein: CASSPDGSLRGTQYF.